This note documents a single T cell receptor (beta chain) sequence. The sample comes from a study of CD8 T cells in Susac syndrome. RNA amounts of roughly 0.45 to 1 ug underwent reverse transcription with random hexamers. TCRdb reanalysed the immunoSEQ multiplex PCR reads using MiXCR and keeps one entry per CDR3 protein. The sample includes about 140,000 distinct CDR3 sequences, approximately 95% of them seen just once. CDR3 length: 15 amino acids. V was cut by 1 base and J by 4 bases, with 11 bases left in between. Germline V gene data show CDR1 as MGHRA and CDR2 as YSYEKL. This clonotype was sampled from a human donor with Susac syndrome. This chain uses TRBV4-1 with TRBJ1-5; no definite D call. Specimen: CD4+ T cells from PBMCs. For the CDR3, the DNA is TGCGCCAGCAGCCAAGGAGTGTACGAGAATCAGCCCCAGCATTTT. Protein: CASSQGVYENQPQHF.